These 21 T cell receptor beta chains share one sample of origin, sequenced in a study of cytomegalovirus exposure and HLA in healthy donors. The primer mix had 60 Vbeta and 13 Jbeta primers. Method: immunoSEQ multiplex PCR; TCRdb's copy keeps in-frame clones and lacks some. This sample has some 120,000 clones, with approximately 82% found just once. Sequencing used PBMCs. These receptors were obtained from a woman aged 18-29 years in good health and CMV-seropositive.

The rearrangement links TRBV7-9 to TRBJ2-7; D gene uncertain. The germline V gene has CDR1 SEHNR and CDR2 FQNEAQ (reference sequence). The CDR3 contains 13 residues. V gave up 5 bases and J gave up 4 bases, with 12 bases separating them. CDR3 sequence reads: CASSPTLVYEQYF. DNA of the CDR3: TGTGCCAGCAGCCCTACCCTCGTATACGAGCAGTACTTC. Based on the CDR3 plus reference TRBV7-9 and TRBJ2-7, the full variable domain is DTGVSQNPRHKITKRGQNVTFRCDPISEHNRLYWYRQTLGQGPEFLTYFQNEAQLEKSRLLSDRFSAERPKGSFSTLEIQRTEQGDSAMYLCASSPTLVYEQYFGPGTRLTVT.

The chain combines TRBV4-1 with TRBJ1-5; D is uncertain. The CDR3 has 16 amino acids. The V end was cut by 1 base, the J end by 6 bases, with 16 bases between. Germline CDR1 MGHRA, CDR2 YSYEKL. The CDR3 region has the DNA TGCGCCAGCAGCCAAGTTCAGAGGTTATGGAGTCAGCCCCAGCATTTT. Amino acid sequence: CASSQVQRLWSQPQHF.

Only a few counts were recorded for this clone. This rearrangement joins TRBV21-1 to TRBJ2-1; TRBD2, as called in the table, went unchecked against the DNA. TRBV21-1 is designated a pseudogene. CDR3 length: 15 residues. Written as DNA, the CDR3 is TGTGCCAGCAGCAATATTCCCTTACAGGGCTCGCGGGGGGTCTTC. Translation: CASSNIPLQGSRGVF.

The chain carries TRBV6-6 and TRBJ1-2; TRBD1 might be the D (6 bases). Trimming took 11 bases from V and 8 from J, leaving 18 bases between them. The CDR3 is made up of 12 amino acids. The germline CDR1 and CDR2 sequences are MNHNY and SVGAGI (reference sequence). As DNA, the CDR3 is TGTGCCGGCCTAGGGGGGGAAGGAGGCTACACCTTC. Its protein is CAGLGGEGGYTF.

The V call is TRBV9, the J call TRBJ2-2; 12 positions match TRBD1. J gave up 8 bases and V 5 bases, and 13 bases lay outside the gene matches. Germline V lookup: CDR1 SGDLS, CDR2 YYNGEE. The CDR3 contains 17 residues. The CDR3 DNA reads TGTGCCAGCAGTAAACGACCGGGACAGGGGGCTCGTGGGGAGCTGTTTTTT. Amino acids: CASSKRPGQGARGELFF.

The rearrangement uses TRBV4-1 and TRBJ1-4; a possible D gene is TRBD1 (5 bases). The V gene lost 5 bases and the J gene lost 7 bases, with 11 bases spanning the gap. There are 13 residues in the CDR3. Germline CDR1 is MGHRA and CDR2 is YSYEKL. The DNA of the CDR3 is TGCGCCAGCAGCAGGGGATTTGGTGAAAAACTGTTTTTT. Protein product: CASSRGFGEKLFF.

The chain recombines TRBV5-1 with TRBJ2-1; 11 positions match TRBD2. CDR1 SGHRS and CDR2 YFSETQ come from the germline V gene. The CDR3 is made up of 16 amino acids. The J segment lost 5 bases and the V segment lost 3 bases, leaving 7 bases of the junction unmatched. CDR3 in amino acids: CASSSSGTSGNNEQFF. The CDR3 region has the DNA TGCGCCAGCAGCTCTTCTGGGACTAGCGGAAACAATGAGCAGTTCTTC.

The V and J genes are TRBV7-2 and TRBJ2-3, with D perhaps matching TRBD2 (6 bases). The ends were cut back, 3 bases at V and 3 bases at J, with 13 bases in the middle. Germline-derived CDR1 and CDR2 are SGHTA and FQGNSA. The CDR3 loop spans 15 amino acids. The CDR3: CASSFGGGGTDTQYF. DNA for the CDR3: TGTGCCAGCAGCTTCGGGGGTGGAGGTACAGATACGCAGTATTTT. Complete variable domain (other parts from reference TRBV7-2 and TRBJ2-3): GAGVSQSPSNKVTEKGKDVELRCDPISGHTALYWYRQSLGQGLEFLIYFQGNSAPDKSGLPSDRFSAERTGGSVSTLTIQRTQQEDSAVYLCASSFGGGGTDTQYFGPGTRLTVL.

The gene calls are TRBV6-1 and TRBJ1-1; 9 bases align to TRBD1. V lost 6 bases to trimming and J lost 1 base; unmatched junction nucleotides: 3. The CDR3 contains 14 residues. CDR1 MNHNS and CDR2 SASEGT come from the germline V gene. The CDR3 loop reads CASRSQGANTEAFF. The CDR3 region has the DNA TGTGCCAGCAGATCACAGGGGGCGAACACTGAAGCTTTCTTT.

The rearrangement joins TRBV29-1 to TRBJ1-2; D call uncertain. With 6 bases removed from V and 8 bases from J, the gap between germline ends came to 13 bases. Germline CDR1 reads SQVTM; CDR2 reads ANQGSEA. This CDR3 has 11 residues. Here the CDR3 DNA reads TGCAGCGTACCTAATTCCCTAGGCTACACCTTC. It translates to CSVPNSLGYTF. Supplemented by reference TRBV29-1 and TRBJ1-2, the full variable domain reads SAVISQKPSRDICQRGTSLTIQCQVDSQVTMMFWYRQQPGQSLTLIATANQGSEATYESGFVIDKFPISRPNLTFSTLTVSNMSPEDSSIYLCSVPNSLGYTFGSGTRLTVV.

The chain uses TRBV5-1 and TRBJ2-2; TRBD2 aligns across 11 bases. V lost 5 bases to trimming and J lost 1 base; unmatched junction nucleotides: 4. Germline lookup yields CDR1 SGHRS and CDR2 YFSETQ. The length of the CDR3 is 16 residues. The CDR3 bases are TGCGCCAGCAGAGGAACTAGCGGGGGGAACACCGGGGAGCTGTTTTTT. Amino acids: CASRGTSGGNTGELFF.

The count of this clone is one. The chain links TRBV5-1 to TRBJ2-7, with 9 bases matching TRBD1. CDR1 is SGHRS and CDR2 is YFSETQ in the germline V gene. Trimming cost V 4 bases and J 1 base; bases outside gene matches: 6. This CDR3 is built from 15 residues. CDR3 sequence (DNA): TGCGCCAGCAGCCCGGACAGGGGAACTTCCTACGAGCAGTACTTC. This gives the protein CASSPDRGTSYEQYF.

The chain employs TRBV30 and TRBJ2-5; TRBD1 matches at 8 bases. The CDR3 is 13 residues long. After removal of 7 bases from V and 5 bases from J, the junction contained 9 bases not matched to a gene. Germline lookup yields CDR1 GTSNPN and CDR2 SVGIG (reference sequence). The CDR3 sequence: CAYEGRGPETQYF. In nucleotides, the CDR3 is TGTGCCTATGAGGGCAGGGGGCCGGAGACCCAGTACTTC.

This clone was seen more than once but under ten times. This sequence joins TRBV7-9 and TRBJ2-5, with TRBD1 as a possible D gene (5 bases). Trimming shortened V by 4 bases and J by 5 bases, and 11 bases separated the two germline ends. The CDR3 has 13 amino acids. The V gene's germline CDR1 is SEHNR and CDR2 FQNEAQ (reference sequence). The CDR3 DNA sequence: TGTGCCAGCAGCTCTATGGGGCTGGAGACCCAGTACTTC. Encoded protein: CASSSMGLETQYF.

This clone has just a few counts. The chain joins TRBV7-3 to TRBJ2-1, with TRBD2 matching 10 bases. This CDR3 spans 14 amino acids. Germline CDR1 reads SGHTA; CDR2 reads FQGTGA. V trimming: 5 bases; J trimming: 6 bases; junction bases outside the gene matches: 4. CDR3 protein: CASSQRGGFNEQFF. DNA of the CDR3: TGTGCCAGCAGCCAGCGGGGGGGCTTCAATGAGCAGTTCTTC.

This sequence joins TRBV7-2 and TRBJ1-2; D not resolved. CDR3 size: 14 residues. V was shortened by 1 base and J by 7 bases, with 13 bases between the two germline ends. Germline V CDR1 and CDR2: SGHTA, FQGNSA. CDR3 residues: CASSLGRGVGGYTF. CDR3 coding DNA: TGTGCCAGCAGCTTAGGACGGGGAGTTGGTGGCTACACCTTC.

V is TRBV9 and J is TRBJ2-5; 7 nucleotides align to TRBD1. Germline CDR1 and CDR2: SGDLS and YYNGEE. The CDR3 is 14 residues long. With V trimmed by 4 bases and J by 5 bases, 8 bases remained unmatched. Written as DNA, the CDR3 is TGTGCCAGCAGCCCTCGACAGGGCGGGGAGACCCAGTACTTC. Encoded protein: CASSPRQGGETQYF.

CDR3 in amino acids: CASSSIENTEAFF. CDR3 in DNA: TGTGCCAGCAGTTCCATAGAGAACACTGAAGCTTTCTTT. V and J are TRBV27 and TRBJ1-1; no reliable D call. The CDR3 sequence is 13 residues long. V was clipped by 4 bases and J by 1 base, with 7 bases between them. From germline, CDR1 is MNHEY and CDR2 SMNVEV (reference sequence).

This clone was recorded a few times. V usage is TRBV5-4 and J usage is TRBJ2-1; TRBD2 agrees at 10 bases. This CDR3 is 16 amino acids long. Germline CDR1 reads SGHNT; CDR2 reads YYREEE (reference sequence). V lost 3 bases to trimming and J lost 8 bases; unmatched junction nucleotides: 11. Here the CDR3 DNA reads TGTGCCAGCAGCTCCGGAACTAGCGGGGACCGCGATGAGCAGTTCTTC. This sequence encodes CASSSGTSGDRDEQFF.

This sequence joins TRBV6-1 and TRBJ2-7, with D possibly TRBD1 on 6 matching bases. CDR3 length: 14 residues. V was shortened by 8 bases and J by 5 bases, with 19 bases between the two germline ends. Per the germline V gene, CDR1 is MNHNS and CDR2 is SASEGT. The CDR3 DNA is TGTGCCAGCGAGGGGGAGACAACCCTTGACGAGCAGTACTTC. Translating it yields CASEGETTLDEQYF.

Details on this clone: At one of its ends the junction is not consistent with the germline gene, which may arise from a read error. The chain uses TRBV7-9 and TRBJ2-3, with TRBD1 identical over 7 bases. Germline V gene lookup returns CDR1 SEHNR and CDR2 FQNEAQ (reference sequence). The CDR3 has 12 residues. CDR3 coding DNA: TGTTCCAGACAGGGTACGGCAGATACGCAGTATTTT. It encodes CSRQGTADTQYF.